The T cell receptor beta chain under discussion was sequenced for a study of blood T cell repertoires in COVID-19 (TCRdb year 2020). With regard to the full study: Samples covering the acute and convalescent phases of COVID-19 were provided by collaborators in the United States, Italy and Spain. The material from the prospective study consisted of cDNA or gDNA derived from T cells, B-cell-depleted T cells, or PBMCs. Samples came from the ongoing ImmuneRACE study (first 160 participants) plus 1,254 subjects from 6 global collaborators. Where available, HLA class I and class II types were taken from metadata supplied by the sample provider and were not determined by assay-based typing. Sample metadata almost always included a de-identified subject ID, COVID-19 status, age in years and sex. Subjects who had been exposed to COVID-19, were actively infected with it, or had recovered from it provided the deeply sampled blood TCRbeta repertoires that made up the dataset. The repertoires were released in a freely available public database meant as a resource for research on the immune response to SARS-CoV-2. Findings and caveats that apply to the study as a whole: Clinical and demographic metadata were provided uncurated, with the amount varying by source and participant.

As to this clone: No cognate antigen has been identified for it. Qualities for individual bases were not recorded, and no much larger clone is one base off.

Taken from cysteine to phenylalanine, the CDR3 has 13 residues. Only CDR3 DNA remains: 39 bases, in frame from the first base. The junction carries 7 bases between V and J, which are trimmed by 2 bases and 1 base respectively. CDR1 and CDR2, looked up from the germline V gene (reference sequence), are SGHKS and YYEKEE. A second Seattle source provided samples from volunteer blood donors who had recovered from COVID-19. Each collaborating institution followed its own protocols to collect whole blood in K2EDTA tubes. For TCRbeta analysis, collaborators shipped samples as frozen whole blood, isolated PBMCs, or DNA extracted from either of those sample types. TCRbeta CDR3 regions were amplified from genomic DNA using the immunoSEQ Assay, a bias-controlled multiplex PCR. As for the authors' bioinformatics: Nucleated cell counts per sample were estimated from amplification of reference gene primers within the assay. To quantify the absolute abundance of each unique TCRbeta CDR3 rearrangement, sequence reads were collapsed and filtered. Productive Simpson clonality was computed per sample as the square root of Simpson's diversity index over productive rearrangements. TCRdb retrieved this table from immuneACCESS and kept in-frame rearrangements only. Not all clones are present; in checked studies, unresolved V genes account for under half, and no reason is known for the remainder. Clonal size and the V and J genes are those of that table, whereas D and trimming came from the DNA. Across this sample there are roughly 240,000 clones, with 86% seen only once. The ten largest clonotypes hold roughly 1.6% of the sample.

The clonotype was recovered from a woman between 55 and 75 years old who had recovered from COVID-19. Sequenced sample: peripheral blood. The rearrangement combines TRBV5-5 with TRBJ2-7, with TRBD2 perhaps the D gene, on 5 matching bases. The nucleotide sequence is TGTGCCAGCAGCTTCTCGGGGTCCTACGAGCAGTACTTC. The translation is CASSFSGSYEQYF.